This T cell receptor beta chain was documented in a study of blood T cell repertoires in COVID-19. Turning to the study itself: The United States, Italy and Spain supplied acute and convalescent COVID-19 samples. Sources were T cells, B-cell-depleted T cells, or PBMCs; the material itself was cDNA or gDNA.

From germline, CDR1 is MDHEN and CDR2 SYDVKM. The CDR3 sequence is 13 residues long. V lost 6 bases, J lost 1 base, and 9 bases lay in between. In the authors' methods: By means of reference gene primer amplification, nucleated cell counts were estimated. Generated by immunoSEQ multiplex PCR, the TCRdb table keeps only in-frame clones and is missing some. The V and J calls and clone size come from that table; D and trimming were worked out from the DNA. Among roughly 160,000 clones listed, 84% were seen once. This clonotype was sampled from a man aged 18 to 29 with active or convalescent COVID-19. V and J are TRBV28 and TRBJ2-5, with a tentative D call TRBD2 (5 bases). Sequences were obtained from peripheral blood. The DNA of the CDR3 is TGTGCCAGCAGGGGGAGTGGCCAAGAGACCCAGTACTTC. This sequence encodes CASRGSGQETQYF.